The 17 T cell receptor beta chains presented below share a single source sample, sequenced in a study of immune heterogeneity within non-small cell lung tumors. Multiplex PCR amplified the TCR beta CDR3 region. Its first round ran for approximately 10 cycles with 32 V and 13 J primers. TCRdb re-analysed the multiplex PCR reads in MiXCR, keeping a single row per CDR3 protein. The table includes some 19,000 distinct CDR3 sequences, 25% to 35% detected once. The starting template was genomic DNA from bulk tumor, around 610 ng per sample. Several biopsies were spaced far apart within each primary tumor and obtained as surgery took place. Newly diagnosed with untreated non-small cell lung cancer, the patients underwent curative surgery. The source material was lung tumor tissue. The receptors were sampled from a man aged 35-49 years with non-small cell lung cancer.

This clonotype was detected a few times. The chain combines TRBV6-1 with TRBJ1-6; possibly TRBD1 for D (5 bases). The CDR3 is 14 residues long. Germline-derived CDR1 and CDR2 are MNHNS and SASEGT. The ends were cut back, 7 bases at V and 8 bases at J, with 15 bases in the middle. CDR3 residues: CASTWGEGDSPLHF. Here the CDR3 DNA reads TGTGCCAGCACATGGGGCGAAGGGGATTCACCCCTCCACTTT.

This chain links TRBV7-2 with TRBJ2-3; D call uncertain. V lost 5 bases to trimming and J lost 2 bases, with 5 bases between them. Germline V CDR1 and CDR2: SGHTA, FQGNSA. This CDR3 spans 12 amino acids. The DNA for the CDR3 is TGTGCCAGCAGCCTAATCACAGATACGCAGTATTTT. Protein product: CASSLITDTQYF.

In this sample, this clonotype is medium-sized. The chain links TRBV27 to TRBJ1-6; a possible D gene is TRBD1 (5 bases). V lost 3 bases and J lost 5, with 11 bases in between. The CDR3 runs to 15 residues. CDR1 is MNHEY, CDR2 SMNVEV, per germline (reference sequence). CDR3 in amino acids: CASSFNLGDNSPLHF. The CDR3 bases are TGTGCCAGCAGTTTCAACCTAGGGGATAATTCACCCCTCCACTTT.

This rearrangement joins TRBV12-5 to TRBJ1-2; TRBD1 might be the D (5 bases). CDR1 is LGHNT, CDR2 FRNRAP, per germline. The CDR3 length is 13 residues. Trimming stripped 1 base from V and 7 bases from J, with 10 bases between. As DNA, the CDR3 is TGTGCTAGTGGTTTGGCAGGGTCGGGTGGCTACACCTTC. Translation gives CASGLAGSGGYTF.

Concerning this clonotype itself: A single base separates this from a much larger clone, so it may be a read error. The chain couples TRBV5-1 to TRBJ1-1, with D maybe TRBD1 (6 bases). CDR3 length: 17 amino acids. Trimming removed 4 bases from V and 6 bases from J, with 25 bases in between. From germline, CDR1 is SGHRS and CDR2 YFSETQ. This CDR3 is CASSSYRDGFSDPEAFF. The CDR3, as DNA: TGCGCCAGCAGCAGCTACAGGGATGGATTCTCGGACCCTGAAGCTTTCTTT. The full variable domain, its missing parts supplied by reference TRBV5-1 and TRBJ1-1, is KAGVTQTPRYLIKTRGQQVTLSCSPISGHRSVSWYQQTPGQGLQFLFEYFSETQRNKGNFPGRFSGRQFSNSRSEMNVSTLELGDSALYLCASSSYRDGFSDPEAFFGQGTRLTVV.

This clonotype was observed once. This could be a read error, since a much larger clone is one nucleotide away. This chain connects TRBV11-2 to TRBJ2-2, with a weak D call TRBD1 (7 bases). Germline values: CDR1 SGHAT, CDR2 FQNNGV. This CDR3 contains 13 residues. CDR3 nucleotide sequence: TGTGCCAGCAGCCCCGGGGGCCAGGGGGATCTGTTTTTT. Amino acids: CASSPGGQGDLFF.

Comment on this clonotype: Just one base apart from a much larger clone, this may be a read error. This chain connects TRBV6-2 or TRBV6-3 to TRBJ1-1; D may be TRBD1 (6 bases). This CDR3 has 13 amino acids. Germline CDR1 reads MNHEY; CDR2 reads SVGEGT. The DNA for the CDR3 is TGTGCCAGCACCGGGACACCGAACACTGATGCTTTCTTT. It is translated as CASTGTPNTDAFF.

Note on this clonotype: This may be a read error: a much more frequent sequence differs by one nucleotide. The rearrangement joins TRBV2 to TRBJ2-1, with D tentatively TRBD1 (6 bases). CDR1 is SNHLY, CDR2 FYNNEI, per germline. This CDR3 is 15 amino acids long. V gave up 7 bases and J gave up 2 bases, with 15 bases separating them. CDR3 protein: CASIVDSATYNEQFF. The CDR3 DNA sequence: TGTGCCAGCATTGTGGACAGTGCCACCTACAATGAGCAGTTCTTC.

This clonotype is categorized as medium-sized. The chain combines TRBV11-2 with TRBJ2-7; the D is unclear. CDR3 length equals 15 residues. Between the trimmed V and J ends, which lost 0 bases and 0 bases, there was a span of 9 bases. Germline V gene sequence: CDR1 SGHAT, CDR2 FQNNGV. CDR3 region: CASSLDLPDSYEQYF. The DNA for the CDR3 is TGTGCCAGCAGCTTAGATCTTCCGGACTCCTACGAGCAGTACTTC.

A note on this clonotype: The junction departs from the called germline gene at one end, perhaps through a read error. The chain employs TRBV4-2 and TRBJ1-1; D is unclear. Germline values: CDR1 LGHNA, CDR2 YNFKEQ. CDR3 length equals 15 residues. This CDR3 is CASSQGMAQNTEPFF. The CDR3 coding sequence is TGTGCCAGCAGCCAAGGGATGGCCCAGAACACTGAACCTTTCTTT.

The chain joins TRBV10-3 to TRBJ1-4, with a weak D call TRBD1 (6 bases). Germline V gene lookup returns CDR1 ENHRY and CDR2 SYGVKD. This CDR3 region has 14 residues. Trimming left V 3 bases short and J 6 bases short, with 11 bases between. Here the CDR3 reads CAISDPGQDEKLFF. The DNA for the CDR3 is TGTGCCATCAGTGACCCGGGACAAGATGAAAAACTGTTTTTT.

The table lists this clonotype with a few counts. The chain joins TRBV11-2 to TRBJ2-6, with no clear D. V lost 3 bases and J lost 2, with 5 bases in between. Germline V CDR1 and CDR2: SGHAT, FQNNGV. There are 14 residues in the CDR3. The CDR3 sequence is CASSLGTGANVLTF. The CDR3 DNA is TGTGCCAGCAGCTTGGGGACTGGGGCCAACGTCCTGACTTTC.

This clonotype was seen repeatedly, ten times or more. This chain links TRBV2 with TRBJ2-7, with TRBD1 matching 8 bases. CDR3 length: 14 amino acids. With V trimmed by 6 bases and J by 5 bases, 9 bases remained unmatched. Germline CDR1 reads SNHLY; CDR2 reads FYNNEI. CDR3 residues: CASRHRGVFDEQYF. The DNA for the CDR3 is TGTGCCAGCAGACACAGGGGGGTGTTCGACGAGCAGTACTTC.

This clonotype was seen at least ten times. The CDR3 loop reads CASSIRGIEKLFF. Written as DNA, the CDR3 is TGTGCCAGTAGTATCAGAGGGATTGAAAAACTGTTTTTT. The chain employs TRBV19 and TRBJ1-4, with D uncertain. The ends were cut back, 3 bases at V and 7 bases at J, with 9 bases in the middle. The V gene's germline CDR1 is LNHDA and CDR2 SQIVND (reference sequence). The CDR3 extends over 13 amino acids.

This chain uses TRBV3-1 with TRBJ1-4; D ambiguous. V lost 4 bases, J lost 4 bases, and 16 bases lay in between. The CDR3 consists of 16 residues. The germline V gene encodes CDR1 LGHDT and CDR2 YNNKEL (reference sequence). The CDR3 protein is CASSPPGKVLNEKLFF. CDR3 nucleotide sequence: TGTGCCAGCAGCCCTCCCGGGAAGGTCCTTAATGAAAAACTGTTTTTT.

A remark on this clonotype: This clone may be a read error of a much larger clone one base away. Likely a read error: the CDR3 ends without its conserved phenylalanine or tryptophan. The rearrangement links TRBV11-3 to TRBJ1-4, with D hard to call. CDR3 length equals 14 residues. V lost 0 bases and J 2 bases, leaving 4 bases between the germline ends. Germline lookup yields CDR1 SGHNT and CDR2 YENEEA. The CDR3 DNA follows: TGTGCCAGCAGCTTAGAGGGTACTAATGAAAAACTGTTTTCT. Translating gives CASSLEGTNEKLFS.

V usage is TRBV6-1 and J usage is TRBJ1-5; unclear D gene. The CDR3 runs to 14 residues. Trimming removed 7 bases from V and 0 bases from J, with 10 bases in between. The germline CDR1 and CDR2 sequences are MNHNS and SASEGT. In DNA form, the CDR3 reads TGTGCCAGCATCCAGGCGAATAGCAATCAGCCCCAGCATTTT. Protein sequence: CASIQANSNQPQHF.